The 27 T cell receptor beta chains given below trace back to one sample, sequenced in a study of technical replicates of blood from several donors. Data came from immunoSEQ multiplex PCR; TCRdb stores just in-frame clones and leaves some out. This table has tens of thousands of clones, 95% to 97% appearing once. Sequencing input: T cells isolated from PBMCs. Every receptor here comes from a human donor in good health.

The CDR3: CSAGDDYGYTF. The CDR3 bases are TGCAGTGCCGGGGATGACTATGGCTACACCTTC. The chain links TRBV20-1 to TRBJ1-2; D remains ambiguous. V gave up 6 bases and J gave up 3 bases, with 8 bases separating them. This CDR3 is 11 amino acids long. Germline values: CDR1 DFQATT, CDR2 SNEGSKA (reference sequence).

The chain has TRBV27 and TRBJ1-2, with 8 positions matching TRBD1. After removal of 3 bases from V and 5 bases from J, the junction contained 2 bases not matched to a gene. This CDR3 region has 13 residues. Germline CDR1 and CDR2: MNHEY and SMNVEV (reference sequence). CDR3 amino acids: CASSFDRGYGYTF. CDR3 coding DNA: TGTGCCAGCAGTTTCGACAGGGGTTATGGCTACACCTTC.

The chain links TRBV19 to TRBJ2-5, with D unresolved. This CDR3 has 12 amino acids. Trimming cost V 4 bases and J 3 bases, with 6 bases left between them. Per the germline V gene, CDR1 is LNHDA and CDR2 is SQIVND (reference sequence). The CDR3 nucleotides read TGTGCCAGTAGTAGCGTTAAAGAGACCCAGTACTTC. The encoded protein is CASSSVKETQYF.

The chain employs TRBV5-1 and TRBJ1-1, with D unclear. Trimming pared 0 bases from V and 3 bases from J, leaving 12 bases between. This CDR3 spans 15 amino acids. Germline CDR1 reads SGHRS; CDR2 reads YFSETQ. The CDR3 protein is CASSLDGRADTEAFF. In DNA form, the CDR3 reads TGCGCCAGCAGCTTGGACGGGAGAGCGGACACTGAAGCTTTCTTT.

The J gene is TRBJ1-4, the V gene TRBV30; D remains unclear. V was trimmed by 4 bases and J by 4 bases, leaving 10 bases between them. The CDR3 runs to 13 residues. Germline values: CDR1 GTSNPN, CDR2 SVGIG (reference sequence). CDR3 in DNA: TGTGCCTGGAATGCCGATAGTAATGAAAAACTGTTTTTT. Translating gives CAWNADSNEKLFF.

The J gene is TRBJ1-4, the V gene TRBV11-3, with D unresolved. The germline CDR1 and CDR2 sequences are SGHNT and YENEEA. The CDR3 consists of 13 residues. V lost 3 bases and J 0 bases, leaving 2 bases between the germline ends. The CDR3: CASSFSTNEKLFF. The CDR3 DNA is TGTGCCAGCAGCTTCTCAACTAATGAAAAACTGTTTTTT.

In regard to this clone: An end of the junction differs from the germline gene, which may be a read error. V gene TRBV14 combines with J gene TRBJ1-4; D is perhaps TRBD1 (5 bases). Per germline, CDR1 SGHDN and CDR2 FVKESK. The CDR3 totals 14 residues. CDR3 amino acids: CASSRSLGVEKLFF. Written as DNA, the CDR3 is TGTGCTAGCAGCCGCTCTCTAGGGGTGGAAAAACTGTTTTTT.

This sequence joins TRBV29-1 and TRBJ2-7, with 13 positions matching TRBD2. V shed 6 bases, J shed 1 base, and the junction held 9 bases outside the gene matches. This CDR3 is built from 16 residues. The germline CDR1 and CDR2 sequences are SQVTM and ANQGSEA. The CDR3 loop reads CSVELAGGPTSYEQYF. The CDR3 coding sequence is TGCAGCGTCGAACTAGCGGGAGGGCCAACATCCTACGAGCAGTACTTC.

This chain connects TRBV2 to TRBJ2-3, with D possibly being TRBD2 (5 bases). Germline V lookup: CDR1 SNHLY, CDR2 FYNNEI. This CDR3 is built from 14 residues. V lost 4 bases and J lost 2, with 10 bases in between. CDR3 in DNA: TGTGCCAGCAGTGTACGGGGAACCACAGATACGCAGTATTTT. It encodes CASSVRGTTDTQYF.

The chain combines TRBV18 with TRBJ2-7, with 7 bases aligning to TRBD1. The V gene's germline CDR1 is KGHSH and CDR2 LQKENI. V gave up 6 bases and J gave up 0 bases; unmatched junction bases: 5. The CDR3 has 14 amino acids. CDR3 amino acids: CASSLQGNSYEQYF. As DNA, the CDR3 is TGTGCCAGCTCCCTACAGGGGAACTCCTACGAGCAGTACTTC.

The V gene is TRBV28, the J gene TRBJ1-4, with unresolved D. The ends were cut back, 6 bases at V and 7 bases at J, with 6 bases in the middle. This CDR3 is built from 11 residues. Germline lookup yields CDR1 MDHEN and CDR2 SYDVKM. The CDR3 DNA follows: TGTGCCAGCAGGGCCTCTGAAAAACTGTTTTTT. Amino acids: CASRASEKLFF.

The V and J genes are TRBV9 and TRBJ2-1, with D possibly TRBD2 on 6 matching bases. The CDR3 length is 14 residues. Germline V lookup: CDR1 SGDLS, CDR2 YYNGEE. V was pared by 6 bases and J by 4 bases, with 14 bases between. The DNA for the CDR3 is TGTGCCAGCACCCATGGAGGGGAGTACAATGAGCAGTTCTTC. It encodes CASTHGGEYNEQFF.

The chain combines TRBV2 with TRBJ1-1, with no clear D. CDR3 length: 10 amino acids. Germline V CDR1 and CDR2: SNHLY, FYNNEI. Trimming took 6 bases from V and 7 from J, leaving 6 bases between them. CDR3 DNA: TGTGCCAGCAGGGCAGTTGAAGCTTTCTTT. Its translation: CASRAVEAFF.

The rearrangement uses TRBV7-8 and TRBJ2-1; D possibly corresponds to TRBD2 (6 bases). This CDR3 has 13 residues. The V gene's germline CDR1 is SGHVS and CDR2 FQNEAQ. V shed 3 bases and J shed 3 bases, with 6 bases lying between them. Written as DNA, the CDR3 is TGTGCCAGCAGCTTGACTAGCTACAATGAGCAGTTCTTC. It encodes CASSLTSYNEQFF.

The genes are TRBV29-1 and TRBJ1-1, with a possible D match to TRBD1 (5 bases). V shed 6 bases and J shed 4 bases, with 15 bases lying between them. Germline V CDR1 and CDR2: SQVTM, ANQGSEA. The CDR3 consists of 13 residues. The CDR3 coding sequence is TGCAGCGTAAGGGACGGGGGTGGCACTGAAGCTTTCTTT. It is translated as CSVRDGGGTEAFF.

The chain recombines TRBV6-1 with TRBJ2-7; D remains unclear. CDR1 is MNHNS, CDR2 SASEGT, per germline. There are 15 residues in the CDR3. The V end lost 0 bases, the J end lost 2 bases, and 11 bases lay between the germline ends. The CDR3 loop is CASSEAVVAPYEQYF. The DNA of the CDR3 is TGTGCCAGCAGTGAAGCGGTGGTAGCTCCCTACGAGCAGTACTTC.

This chain links TRBV6-5 with TRBJ2-4; 9 positions agree with TRBD1. Germline lookup yields CDR1 MNHEY and CDR2 SVGAGI. The CDR3 loop spans 13 amino acids. The V gene end was trimmed by 7 bases and the J gene end by 8 bases; junction bases not matched to a gene: 6. The CDR3 bases are TGTGCCAGCACTACAGGGGGCTCGGACATTCAGTACTTC. Residues: CASTTGGSDIQYF.

V and J are TRBV7-2 and TRBJ1-1; possible D gene TRBD1, 6 bases. CDR1 and CDR2 (germline): SGHTA, FQGNSA. The germline V and J ends were trimmed by 6 bases and 0 bases, with 17 bases remaining between them. CDR3 size: 16 residues. This CDR3 reads CASRSLQGTMNTEAFF. CDR3 DNA: TGTGCCAGCAGGTCTCTACAGGGAACGATGAACACTGAAGCTTTCTTT. The variable domain in full, completed from reference TRBV7-2 and TRBJ1-1, reads GAGVSQSPSNKVTEKGKDVELRCDPISGHTALYWYRQSLGQGLEFLIYFQGNSAPDKSGLPSDRFSAERTGGSVSTLTIQRTQQEDSAVYLCASRSLQGTMNTEAFFGQGTRLTVV.

The genes are TRBV7-9 and TRBJ2-2, with TRBD2 as a possible D gene (5 bases). Germline CDR1 reads SEHNR; CDR2 reads FQNEAQ (reference sequence). V lost 4 bases and J 9 bases, leaving 21 bases between the germline ends. This CDR3 has 16 residues. CDR3 bases: TGTGCCAGCAGCTACGGACTCCCTCTAGCAGAAAGGGAGCTGTTTTTT. Translation: CASSYGLPLAERELFF.

This sequence joins TRBV5-1 and TRBJ2-1; TRBD2 agrees at 8 bases. This CDR3 contains 14 residues. The V segment lost 5 bases and the J segment 4 bases; nucleotides outside the gene matches: 5. Per germline, CDR1 SGHRS and CDR2 YFSETQ. CDR3 residues: CASRTSEIYNEQFF. In DNA, the CDR3 is TGCGCCAGCAGGACTAGCGAGATTTACAATGAGCAGTTCTTC.

The rearrangement uses TRBV4-2 and TRBJ2-1; D unresolved. Per germline, CDR1 LGHNA and CDR2 YNFKEQ. V shed 2 bases and J shed 0 bases, with 11 bases lying between them. CDR3 length: 16 residues. The CDR3 protein is CASSQPTVTSYNEQFF. The CDR3, as DNA: TGTGCCAGCAGCCAACCAACGGTAACCTCCTACAATGAGCAGTTCTTC.

This rearrangement joins TRBV5-1 to TRBJ2-1, with a possible D match to TRBD1 (6 bases). Germline CDR1 and CDR2: SGHRS and YFSETQ. The CDR3 length is 14 residues. V lost 9 bases and J 8 bases, leaving 21 bases between the germline ends. The CDR3 DNA reads TGCGCCACCAAAATAGGGACACAGAGCGATGAGCAGTTCTTC. This sequence encodes CATKIGTQSDEQFF.

The J gene is TRBJ1-5, the V gene TRBV6-5; D uncertain. V gave up 6 bases and J gave up 5 bases, with 11 bases separating them. CDR3 length equals 13 residues. The germline V gene encodes CDR1 MNHEY and CDR2 SVGAGI. The CDR3 DNA reads as TGTGCCAGCAGACAGAGTATCTATCAGCCCCAGCATTTT. Translation gives CASRQSIYQPQHF.

The chain has TRBV10-3 and TRBJ1-2; D may be TRBD1 (6 bases). Germline values: CDR1 ENHRY, CDR2 SYGVKD. V shed 6 bases and J shed 2 bases, with 13 bases lying between them. CDR3 length equals 14 residues. The CDR3 is CAIRGHAENYGYTF. CDR3 sequence (DNA): TGTGCCATCAGGGGACACGCCGAAAACTATGGCTACACCTTC.

The rearrangement links TRBV18 to TRBJ2-2, with D possibly being TRBD1 (6 bases). Per the germline V gene, CDR1 is KGHSH and CDR2 is LQKENI. The germline V and J ends were trimmed by 1 base and 2 bases, with 8 bases remaining between them. The CDR3 is 15 amino acids. The CDR3 loop is CASSPLGTNTGELFF. The CDR3 coding sequence is TGTGCCAGCTCACCACTAGGGACAAACACCGGGGAGCTGTTTTTT.

V gene TRBV28 combines with J gene TRBJ2-6, with a weak D call TRBD2 (5 bases). The germline CDR1 and CDR2 sequences are MDHEN and SYDVKM. CDR3 length: 15 residues. The V gene lost 4 bases and the J gene lost 0 bases, with 7 bases spanning the gap. CDR3 sequence: CASSWTFSGANVLTF. CDR3 nucleotides: TGTGCCAGCAGTTGGACTTTCTCTGGGGCCAACGTCCTGACTTTC.

The chain recombines TRBV10-2 with TRBJ2-3; no reliable D call. The V end was cut by 4 bases, the J end by 2 bases, with 7 bases between. CDR1 and CDR2 from the germline V gene are WSHSY and SAAADI. The CDR3 is 13 amino acids. The CDR3 loop is CASSVFYTDTQYF. As DNA, the CDR3 is TGCGCCAGCAGTGTTTTTTACACAGATACGCAGTATTTT.